This entry features one T cell receptor (beta chain) sequence. The antigen is unknown. This entry comes from a study of T cells in localized non-small cell lung cancer. Study-level points and caveats: A median of approximately 60 of the top 100 tumor clones appeared in adjacent lung, which was paired and uninvolved. Greater blood T cell density accompanied longer overall survival.

The method was immunoSEQ multiplex PCR; TCRdb's version includes in-frame clones alone and lacks a portion of them. The sample includes 20,000 to 25,000 clones, 80% to 90% seen only once; the top ten take more than 10%. V shed 0 bases and J shed 6 bases, with 7 bases lying between them. Germline V lookup: CDR1 SGHNT, CDR2 YYREEE (reference sequence). The CDR3 totals 13 residues. The receptor was derived from a man aged 40 to 75 with stage II squamous cell lung carcinoma. The chain has TRBV5-4 and TRBJ2-1; D uncertain. The source material was PBMCs, sampled before any cancer treatment. As DNA, the CDR3 is TGTGCCAGCAGCTTGGGTCCATTCAATGAGCAGTTCTTC. It specifies CASSLGPFNEQFF.